This TCR beta chain was sequenced for a study of naive and memory T cell subsets. Study-wide findings and caveats: Clonotypes are single alpha or beta chains, not paired receptors. Expression changes during T cell differentiation may affect RNA-based TCR counts.

The CDR3 extends over 15 amino acids. Germline V CDR1 and CDR2: SQVTM, ANQGSEA. Trimming took off 3 bases at V and 0 bases at J, with 12 bases between the two ends. Two oligonucleotides, mixed equimolar, formed the beta constant-region primer covering TRBC1 and TRBC2. TCRdb re-called the UMI-ligation and nested PCR reads with MiXCR, one entry per CDR3 protein. This repertoire shows approximately 82,000 distinct CDR3 sequences, more than 6.5% found once; its top ten account for more than 1.5%. From the second PCR step, alpha and beta chains were amplified apart. Cells stained for CD3, CD4, CD8, CD45RA, CD27 and viability were sorted into four CD45RA/CD27 subsets. This clonotype was counted ten times or more. As yet, its antigen is unknown.

The sequenced sample was central memory CD4+ T cells from blood. The chain uses TRBV29-1 and TRBJ2-4; D not resolved. The TCR sequence derives from a human donor in good health. The CDR3 DNA follows: TGCAGCGTTGAGGGTCCCCAACTAGCCAAAAACATTCAGTACTTC. Translating gives CSVEGPQLAKNIQYF.